The 30 T cell receptor beta chains in this list originate from one sample, sequenced in a study of control samples from healthy donors and cancer patients. Assay: immunoSEQ multiplex PCR; the TCRdb copy retains only in-frame clones and omits some. The table records tens of thousands of clones, approximately 91% of them present only once. The source material was blood. These TCRs come from a woman aged 55 to 70 in good health.

The genes are TRBV5-4 and TRBJ1-2, with unresolved D. Per the germline V gene, CDR1 is SGHNT and CDR2 is YYREEE (reference sequence). CDR3 size: 16 residues. The V gene lost 3 bases and the J gene lost 4 bases, with 19 bases spanning the gap. In DNA form, the CDR3 reads TGTGCCAGCAGCTCGCGGGCCCAACGGTCCGTCTATGGCTACACCTTC. Translation gives CASSSRAQRSVYGYTF. The full variable domain, its missing parts supplied by reference TRBV5-4 and TRBJ1-2, is ETGVTQSPTHLIKTRGQQVTLRCSSQSGHNTVSWYQQALGQGPQFIFQYYREEENGRGNFPPRFSGLQFPNYSSELNVNALELDDSALYLCASSSRAQRSVYGYTFGSGTRLTVV.

The chain combines TRBV6-6 with TRBJ1-2; weak D call: TRBD1 (5 bases). V lost 5 bases and J 7 bases, leaving 17 bases between the germline ends. This CDR3 contains 14 residues. The germline gives CDR1 MNHNY, CDR2 SVGAGI (reference sequence). The CDR3 protein is CASSRSVRGFGYTF. The CDR3 coding sequence is TGTGCCAGCAGTCGATCAGTAAGGGGTTTTGGCTACACCTTC.

The V gene is TRBV6-6, the J gene TRBJ1-1; a weak D match, TRBD1 (6 bases). The length of the CDR3 is 11 residues. The germline V gene encodes CDR1 MNHNY and CDR2 SVGAGI (reference sequence). V was trimmed by 10 bases and J by 7 bases, leaving 13 bases between them. CDR3 amino acids: CATKTDSEAFF. CDR3 in DNA: TGTGCCACAAAAACGGACAGTGAAGCTTTCTTT.

The chain uses TRBV6-5 and TRBJ1-4, with 7 bases aligning to TRBD1. Germline loops: CDR1 MNHEY, CDR2 SVGAGI. The V and J ends lost 6 bases and 0 bases, in that order; junction bases with no gene match: 4. This CDR3 spans 15 amino acids. The CDR3 DNA follows: TGTGCCAGCAGGTCCCAGGGGGCAACTAATGAAAAACTGTTTTTT. It encodes CASRSQGATNEKLFF.

This clone occurred once. The rearrangement links TRBV11-3 to TRBJ2-1, with 9 bases matching TRBD2. The CDR3 has 20 residues. Losses at the gene ends were 5 bases for V and 6 bases for J; bases not matched to a gene: 23. Germline loops: CDR1 SGHNT, CDR2 YENEEA. Here the CDR3 reads CASSPHVSGRAPSWANEQFF. Written as DNA, the CDR3 is TGTGCCAGCAGCCCACACGTTAGCGGGAGAGCCCCTTCCTGGGCCAATGAGCAGTTCTTC.

The chain links TRBV5-8 to TRBJ1-1; D not certain. Trimming removed 2 bases from V and 0 bases from J, with 8 bases in between. CDR1 and CDR2 (germline): SGHTS, YDEGEE. The CDR3 runs to 14 residues. CDR3 in DNA: TGTGCCAGCAGCTTAGTACAGATGAACACTGAAGCTTTCTTT. Encoded protein: CASSLVQMNTEAFF.

The chain carries TRBV9 and TRBJ2-1; TRBD2 matches at 9 bases. Germline V gene data show CDR1 as SGDLS and CDR2 as YYNGEE. The CDR3 has 12 residues. Unmatched junction bases numbered 4, after V lost 3 bases and J lost 12 bases. The CDR3 sequence: CASSAGTSRQFF. CDR3 bases: TGTGCCAGCAGCGCCGGGACTAGCCGGCAGTTCTTC.

The CDR3 is CASSVGEFREQFF. The CDR3 DNA reads as TGTGCCAGCAGCGTAGGCGAGTTTCGAGAGCAGTTCTTC. The V call is TRBV9, the J call TRBJ2-1, with unresolved D. Germline V gene sequence: CDR1 SGDLS, CDR2 YYNGEE. V shed 0 bases and J shed 10 bases, with 11 bases lying between them. CDR3 length: 13 amino acids.

This clone was recorded only once. The rearrangement joins TRBV19 to TRBJ1-1; TRBD1 aligns across 10 bases. V lost 3 bases and J lost 5; bases outside the gene matches: 9. This CDR3 comprises 16 residues. The V gene's germline CDR1 is LNHDA and CDR2 SQIVND (reference sequence). The CDR3 here is CASSMARTGGRTEAFF. The CDR3, as DNA: TGTGCCAGTAGTATGGCCCGGACAGGGGGGAGAACTGAAGCTTTCTTT. Full variable domain (missing parts from reference TRBV19 and TRBJ1-1): DGGITQSPKYLFRKEGQNVTLSCEQNLNHDAMYWYRQDPGQGLRLIYYSQIVNDFQKGDIAEGYSVSREKKESFPLTVTSAQKNPTAFYLCASSMARTGGRTEAFFGQGTRLTVV.

In nucleotides, the CDR3 is TGTGCCAGCAAAACCCGCGGGGGTTACAATGAGCAGTTCTTC. This gives the protein CASKTRGGYNEQFF. The chain joins TRBV28 to TRBJ2-1, with 7 nucleotides matching TRBD2. Germline V gene lookup returns CDR1 MDHEN and CDR2 SYDVKM. The CDR3 covers 14 residues. Germline trimming cut 7 bases from V and 4 bases from J; bases unmatched to any gene: 7.

The chain links TRBV30 to TRBJ2-3; 7 positions match TRBD2. V lost 2 bases, J lost 4 bases, and 9 bases stayed unmatched. The CDR3 has 15 amino acids. Germline CDR1 GTSNPN, CDR2 SVGIG (reference sequence). CDR3 DNA sequence: TGTGCCTGGAGTTCAACTAGCGTCCAACCAGATACGCAGTATTTT. Translation: CAWSSTSVQPDTQYF.

The V call is TRBV27, the J call TRBJ1-2, with unresolved D. V was shortened by 8 bases and J by 5 bases, with 3 bases between the two germline ends. Germline V gives CDR1 MNHEY, CDR2 SMNVEV (reference sequence). The CDR3 is made up of 9 amino acids. CDR3 coding DNA: TGTGCCAGCGGGTATGGCTACACCTTC. Its translation: CASGYGYTF.

The J gene is TRBJ2-7, the V gene TRBV7-2; 9 bases agree with TRBD2. V gave up 2 bases and J gave up 2 bases; unmatched junction bases: 4. The CDR3 is 15 amino acids. CDR1 is SGHTA and CDR2 is FQGNSA in the germline V gene. CDR3 coding DNA: TGTGCCAGCAGCTTAAGGGCGGGAGGGGCCTACGAGCAGTACTTC. Encoded protein: CASSLRAGGAYEQYF. The full variable domain, in which reference TRBV7-2 and TRBJ2-7 provide the parts outside the CDR3, is GAGVSQSPSNKVTEKGKDVELRCDPISGHTALYWYRQSLGQGLEFLIYFQGNSAPDKSGLPSDRFSAERTGGSVSTLTIQRTQQEDSAVYLCASSLRAGGAYEQYFGPGTRLTVT.

The chain joins TRBV7-8 to TRBJ2-7; TRBD2 aligns across 9 bases. CDR1 and CDR2 from the germline V gene are SGHVS and FQNEAQ. The junction had 0 bases not matched to a gene; V was cut back by 4 bases and J by 2 bases. The CDR3 has 13 residues. This CDR3 reads CASSWTSAYEQYF. The CDR3, as DNA: TGTGCCAGCAGCTGGACTAGCGCCTACGAGCAGTACTTC. Full variable domain (remainder filled in from reference TRBV7-8 and TRBJ2-7): GAGVSQSPRYKVAKRGQDVALRCDPISGHVSLFWYQQALGQGPEFLTYFQNEAQLDKSGLPSDRFFAERPEGSVSTLKIQRTQQEDSAVYLCASSWTSAYEQYFGPGTRLTVT.

The CDR3 loop reads CSASVRGRQETQYF. The CDR3, as DNA: TGCAGTGCTAGTGTCAGGGGGCGGCAAGAGACCCAGTACTTC. The chain joins TRBV20-1 to TRBJ2-5; 8 bases are shared with TRBD1. The germline CDR1 and CDR2 sequences are DFQATT and SNEGSKA (reference sequence). This CDR3 contains 14 residues. The V segment lost 3 bases and the J segment 2 bases; nucleotides outside the gene matches: 5.

The DNA of the CDR3 is TGTGCCAGCTCACCACCGGCCGTTCGAGCAACCGGCTACACCTTC. Protein: CASSPPAVRATGYTF. The J gene is TRBJ1-2, the V gene TRBV18; D remains unclear. V shed 0 bases and J shed 8 bases, with 16 bases lying between them. The CDR3 spans 15 residues. Germline CDR1 is KGHSH and CDR2 is LQKENI.

The chain recombines TRBV12-3 or TRBV12-4 with TRBJ1-3, with D unclear. V lost 5 bases, J lost 4 bases, and 9 bases lay in between. The CDR3 is made up of 13 amino acids. DNA of the CDR3: TGTGCCAGCAGTCCCACCAGGGGAAACACCATATATTTT. Amino acid sequence: CASSPTRGNTIYF.

This sequence joins TRBV9 and TRBJ2-3, with 12 bases matching TRBD2. V lost 4 bases and J lost 8; bases outside the gene matches: 8. Germline V gives CDR1 SGDLS, CDR2 YYNGEE. The CDR3 totals 15 residues. CDR3 bases: TGTGCCAGCAGCCCAGGACTAGCGGGGAGTTCTACGCAGTATTTT. This encodes CASSPGLAGSSTQYF.

The V call is TRBV7-2, the J call TRBJ1-6; perhaps TRBD1 as D (5 bases). V was clipped by 11 bases and J by 7 bases, with 15 bases between them. The germline gives CDR1 SGHTA, CDR2 FQGNSA. CDR3 length: 13 amino acids. As DNA, the CDR3 is TGTGCCTCCGGTGGGGGTGGCAATTCACCCCTCCACTTT. Its protein product is CASGGGGNSPLHF. The complete variable domain, with remaining parts taken from reference TRBV7-2 and TRBJ1-6, reads GAGVSQSPSNKVTEKGKDVELRCDPISGHTALYWYRQSLGQGLEFLIYFQGNSAPDKSGLPSDRFSAERTGGSVSTLTIQRTQQEDSAVYLCASGGGGNSPLHFGNGTRLTVT.

This clone was found a few times. The V and J genes are TRBV30 and TRBJ2-3, with TRBD2 matching over 11 bases. From germline, CDR1 is GTSNPN and CDR2 SVGIG (reference sequence). This CDR3 comprises 14 residues. Losses at the gene ends were 8 bases for V and 5 bases for J; bases not matched to a gene: 9. The CDR3 nucleotides are TGTGCCGGAAGTAGCGGGGGGGCCGAAGATACGCAGTATTTT. This translates into CAGSSGGAEDTQYF.

J is TRBJ1-3 and V is TRBV7-9; 8 nucleotides agree with TRBD1. This CDR3 is 16 amino acids long. J was trimmed by 0 bases and V by 5 bases; bases with no gene match: 6. Per germline, CDR1 SEHNR and CDR2 FQNEAQ (reference sequence). For the CDR3, the DNA is TGTGCCAGCAGCACGGGACAGGTACCCTCTGGAAACACCATATATTTT. Translated, it gives CASSTGQVPSGNTIYF.

The chain links TRBV4-3 to TRBJ2-3; D is possibly TRBD2 (7 bases). Germline CDR1 is LGHNA and CDR2 is YSLEER. This CDR3 is 18 amino acids long. With 1 base removed from V and 1 base from J, the gap between germline ends came to 18 bases. CDR3 nucleotides: TGCGCCAGCAGCCAAGCCATAGGAGGGGGGGACGGCACAGATACGCAGTATTTT. Translating it yields CASSQAIGGGDGTDTQYF.

The chain joins TRBV10-3 to TRBJ1-1; 11 nucleotides agree with TRBD1. Trimming cost V 8 bases and J 1 base; bases outside gene matches: 9. The CDR3 runs 16 residues. CDR1 is ENHRY, CDR2 SYGVKD, per germline. The CDR3 DNA sequence: TGTGCCATCCGCGGGACAGGGGGAAAACAGAACACTGAAGCTTTCTTT. Protein product: CAIRGTGGKQNTEAFF.

V usage is TRBV11-2 and J usage is TRBJ1-1, with D hard to call. Germline V gene sequence: CDR1 SGHAT, CDR2 FQNNGV. The CDR3 consists of 13 residues. Trimming left V 6 bases short and J 2 bases short, with 10 bases between. The CDR3 coding sequence is TGTGCCAGCAGAGATCAATTCAACACTGAAGCTTTCTTT. Its protein product is CASRDQFNTEAFF.

V gene TRBV27 combines with J gene TRBJ1-5, with 9 nucleotides matching TRBD1. This CDR3 comprises 16 residues. Germline CDR1 reads MNHEY; CDR2 reads SMNVEV (reference sequence). J gave up 1 base and V 6 bases, and 7 bases lay outside the gene matches. The CDR3 loop is CASRVDRGLSNQPQHF. Written as DNA, the CDR3 is TGTGCCAGCAGGGTAGACAGGGGGTTGAGCAATCAGCCCCAGCATTTT.

The V and J genes are TRBV6-6 and TRBJ2-2, with 14 bases matching TRBD2. Germline trimming cut 6 bases from V and 4 bases from J; bases unmatched to any gene: 4. Germline CDR1 MNHNY, CDR2 SVGAGI (reference sequence). The CDR3 spans 16 residues. Here the CDR3 reads CASSPGLAGGTGELFF. In nucleotides, the CDR3 is TGTGCCAGCAGCCCTGGACTAGCGGGGGGCACCGGGGAGCTGTTTTTT.

This chain connects TRBV7-9 to TRBJ1-4; D is unclear. Germline lookup yields CDR1 SEHNR and CDR2 FQNEAQ (reference sequence). With 1 base removed from V and 7 bases from J, the gap between germline ends came to 16 bases. The CDR3 has 16 amino acids. The CDR3 DNA is TGTGCCAGCAGCTTAGAGTTCGGGTCCCCAGGTGAAAAACTGTTTTTT. Protein: CASSLEFGSPGEKLFF. The full variable domain, rest sourced from reference TRBV7-9 and TRBJ1-4, is DTGVSQNPRHKITKRGQNVTFRCDPISEHNRLYWYRQTLGQGPEFLTYFQNEAQLEKSRLLSDRFSAERPKGSFSTLEIQRTEQGDSAMYLCASSLEFGSPGEKLFFGSGTQLSVL.

In nucleotides, the CDR3 is TGTGCCAGCAGCCCCGCAGATACGCAGTATTTT. Amino acids: CASSPADTQYF. The V call is TRBV11-2, the J call TRBJ2-3; D is unclear. The germline V gene has CDR1 SGHAT and CDR2 FQNNGV. Trimming pared 5 bases from V and 4 bases from J, leaving 4 bases between. The CDR3 runs to 11 residues.

As regards this clone: The germline gene is not matched at one end of the junction; a read error may be the cause. V is TRBV10-3 and J is TRBJ2-2, with 8 bases that match TRBD1. This CDR3 contains 12 residues. CDR1 and CDR2 (germline): ENHRY, SYGVKD. The chain's CDR3 is CAVRGRGGELFF. The CDR3 DNA follows: TGTGCCGTCAGGGGGCGGGGCGGGGAGCTGTTTTTT.

This clone was picked up one time. V is TRBV7-2 and J is TRBJ2-2; 7 positions match TRBD1. The CDR3 loop spans 17 amino acids. V lost 2 bases, J lost 7 bases, and 13 bases stayed unmatched. Germline CDR1 SGHTA, CDR2 FQGNSA. This CDR3 reads CASSLSVQGVTLGELFF. In nucleotides, the CDR3 is TGTGCCAGCAGCTTATCGGTCCAGGGGGTCACTCTCGGGGAGCTGTTTTTT.